A single sample gave rise to the 24 T cell receptor beta chains below, sequenced in a study of T cell responses to AZD1222 COVID-19 vaccine. Sequencing used immunoSEQ multiplex PCR; TCRdb keeps in-frame clones, though not all of them. The data hold some 30,000 clones, with approximately 86% observed a single time. The sample consisted of peripheral blood, taken on day 0 of AZD1222 vaccination. These receptors came from an adult in good health.

This sequence joins TRBV5-1 and TRBJ1-2, with D possibly being TRBD1 (6 bases). V was pared by 4 bases and J by 8 bases, with 18 bases between. This CDR3 comprises 14 residues. Germline CDR1 SGHRS, CDR2 YFSETQ. DNA of the CDR3: TGCGCCAGCAGCCCCTCCCTACCAGGGGACGGCTACACCTTC. Encoded protein: CASSPSLPGDGYTF.

This clone was seen a few times. The J gene is TRBJ2-3, the V gene TRBV7-3, with TRBD1 as a possible D gene (6 bases). Trimming took 7 bases from V and 1 from J, leaving 9 bases between them. The CDR3 consists of 13 residues. Germline V gene lookup returns CDR1 SGHTA and CDR2 FQGTGA. CDR3 sequence reads: CASTGDRTDTQYF. Written as DNA, the CDR3 is TGTGCCAGCACAGGGGACCGCACAGATACGCAGTATTTT.

V and J are TRBV5-1 and TRBJ1-2; TRBD1 is a possible D gene (6 bases). Germline CDR1 and CDR2: SGHRS and YFSETQ. V lost 4 bases and J lost 3, with 13 bases in between. The CDR3 spans 14 residues. The CDR3: CASSVEGQDYGYTF. The CDR3 region has the DNA TGCGCCAGCAGCGTAGAGGGACAAGACTATGGCTACACCTTC.

The rearrangement links TRBV30 to TRBJ2-5, with 8 bases lining up with TRBD1. Germline V gene lookup returns CDR1 GTSNPN and CDR2 SVGIG (reference sequence). J lost 5 bases, V lost 7 bases, and 6 bases had no gene match. The CDR3 totals 12 residues. As DNA, the CDR3 is TGTGCCTTCCTCGGACAGGGTGAGACCCAGTACTTC. Amino acid sequence: CAFLGQGETQYF.

The chain recombines TRBV18 with TRBJ2-3; TRBD1 matches 9 bases. Germline CDR1 and CDR2: KGHSH and LQKENI. The CDR3 has 15 residues. Trimming took 4 bases from V and 3 from J; bases not matched to a gene: 5. DNA of the CDR3: TGTGCCAGCTCACGAGGACAGGGGAGGACAGATACGCAGTATTTT. Residues: CASSRGQGRTDTQYF.

The CDR3 region has the DNA TGTGCCAGCAGTTTAACTCACAGGGGGGGTAGGCCCCAGCATTTT. As protein: CASSLTHRGGRPQHF. This rearrangement joins TRBV28 to TRBJ1-5, with TRBD1 identical over 8 bases. Trimming cost V 2 bases and J 9 bases; bases outside gene matches: 9. CDR3 length equals 15 residues. Germline-derived CDR1 and CDR2 are MDHEN and SYDVKM.

This clone was detected a few times. The V and J genes are TRBV10-3 and TRBJ1-5; D not resolved. Trimming left V 3 bases short and J 5 bases short, with 11 bases between. This CDR3 is built from 14 residues. CDR1 and CDR2 from the germline V gene are ENHRY and SYGVKD. The CDR3 sequence: CAISDLREDQPQHF. DNA for the CDR3: TGTGCCATCAGTGATCTAAGGGAGGATCAGCCCCAGCATTTT.

The chain links TRBV13 to TRBJ2-7; 9 bases map to TRBD2. This CDR3 region has 14 residues. Germline trimming cut 3 bases from V and 4 bases from J; bases unmatched to any gene: 4. Germline loops: CDR1 PRHDT, CDR2 FYEKMQ (reference sequence). The CDR3 bases are TGTGCCAGCAGCTTCGGGACTAGCAGGTACGAGCAGTACTTC. It codes for CASSFGTSRYEQYF.

The rearrangement joins TRBV7-2 to TRBJ1-5, with D perhaps matching TRBD1 (5 bases). This CDR3 has 12 residues. The germline V gene encodes CDR1 SGHTA and CDR2 FQGNSA. Trimming pared 3 bases from V and 9 bases from J, leaving 9 bases between. The CDR3 loop is CASSLEGRPQHF. In DNA form, the CDR3 reads TGTGCCAGCAGCTTGGAGGGGAGGCCCCAGCATTTT.

This clone was seen a handful of times. This rearrangement joins TRBV3-1 (or the pseudogene TRBV3-2) to TRBJ2-3, with 7 bases aligning to TRBD1. This CDR3 has 12 amino acids. Germline CDR1 reads LGHDT; CDR2 reads YNNKEL (reference sequence). V was pared by 5 bases and J by 12 bases, with 8 bases of the junction left unmatched. The CDR3 loop reads CASSSSGTDQYF. Here the CDR3 DNA reads TGTGCCAGCAGCTCATCCGGGACAGATCAGTATTTT.

J is TRBJ1-5 and V is TRBV28, with D hard to call. Trimming cost V 3 bases and J 1 base, with 7 bases left between them. The CDR3 runs to 14 residues. Germline V lookup: CDR1 MDHEN, CDR2 SYDVKM. The CDR3 reads CASSFSQSNQPQHF. The CDR3 DNA reads as TGTGCCAGCAGTTTTTCCCAGAGCAATCAGCCCCAGCATTTT.

The chain has TRBV10-3 and TRBJ2-1; D gene uncertain. With 0 bases removed from V and 6 bases from J, the gap between germline ends came to 9 bases. Germline-derived CDR1 and CDR2 are ENHRY and SYGVKD. This CDR3 has 14 residues. The chain's CDR3 is CAISESGLGNEQFF. The CDR3 DNA reads as TGTGCCATCAGTGAGTCGGGTCTGGGCAATGAGCAGTTCTTC.

The chain is built from TRBV29-1 and TRBJ1-1; D gene unclear. This CDR3 spans 11 amino acids. Per the germline V gene, CDR1 is SQVTM and CDR2 is ANQGSEA. V dropped 4 bases and J dropped 1 base, with 4 bases sitting between them. Here the CDR3 reads CSVARNTEAFF. The DNA for the CDR3 is TGCAGCGTTGCCCGGAACACTGAAGCTTTCTTT.

The chain combines TRBV9 with TRBJ2-5; 11 nucleotides line up with TRBD2. The CDR3 totals 16 residues. Germline loops: CDR1 SGDLS, CDR2 YYNGEE. With 0 bases clipped from V and 6 bases from J, the junction kept 7 bases outside the gene matches. This CDR3 is CASSVGIAGGTKTQYF. In DNA form, the CDR3 reads TGTGCCAGCAGCGTAGGCATAGCGGGGGGGACAAAGACCCAGTACTTC.

This clone was found a few times. The chain links TRBV3-1 (or the pseudogene TRBV3-2) to TRBJ1-5; D is ambiguous. CDR3 size: 13 residues. Germline V gene data show CDR1 as LGHDT and CDR2 as YNNKEL (reference sequence). The V end lost 3 bases, the J end lost 4 bases, and 7 bases lay between the germline ends. The CDR3 sequence is CASSQGRNQPQHF. CDR3 coding DNA: TGTGCCAGCAGCCAGGGTCGGAATCAGCCCCAGCATTTT.

The table lists this clone with a few counts. For the CDR3, the DNA is TGTGCCAGCAGCCCTTGGACAGGGTCAGGGTTAGATGGCTACACCTTC. This gives the protein CASSPWTGSGLDGYTF. The chain combines TRBV9 with TRBJ1-2; TRBD1 agrees at 8 bases. The CDR3 sequence is 16 residues long. Trimming cost V 4 bases and J 6 bases; bases outside gene matches: 14. CDR1 is SGDLS, CDR2 YYNGEE, per germline.

The J gene is TRBJ2-1, the V gene TRBV28, with 8 nucleotides matching TRBD2. CDR1 and CDR2 from the germline V gene are MDHEN and SYDVKM. The V and J ends lost 8 bases and 7 bases, in that order; junction bases with no gene match: 13. The CDR3 contains 15 residues. The CDR3 coding sequence is TGTGCCAGCGCATCCGGGGGGGGAGAGGCTAATGAGCAGTTCTTC. Residues: CASASGGGEANEQFF.

The CDR3 spells CASSLINSLRGYEQYF. DNA of the CDR3: TGTGCCAGCAGCTTAATCAACAGTTTAAGGGGTTACGAGCAGTACTTC. This chain joins TRBV7-9 and TRBJ2-7; maybe TRBD1 (5 bases). V was trimmed by 2 bases and J by 4 bases, leaving 18 bases between them. This CDR3 comprises 16 residues. Germline CDR1 SEHNR, CDR2 FQNEAQ (reference sequence).

The rearrangement joins TRBV11-3 to TRBJ2-1; D gene uncertain. The CDR3 covers 14 residues. Trimming stripped 5 bases from V and 9 bases from J, with 17 bases between. CDR1 SGHNT and CDR2 YENEEA come from the germline V gene. The CDR3 sequence is CASSRTDGDFEQFF. The CDR3, as DNA: TGTGCCAGCAGCCGTACAGACGGAGACTTTGAGCAGTTCTTC.

The table lists this clone with a count of one. The chain is built from TRBV5-6 and TRBJ2-1; D assignment may be TRBD1 or TRBD2 (5 bases each). Germline CDR1 SGHDT, CDR2 YYEEEE. The CDR3 runs to 15 residues. V was shortened by 6 bases and J by 0 bases, with 13 bases between the two germline ends. CDR3 sequence (DNA): TGTGCCAGCACCCCATTTGGGGGCTCCTACAATGAGCAGTTCTTC. It codes for CASTPFGGSYNEQFF.

The V gene is TRBV6-6, the J gene TRBJ1-4; the D gene is possibly TRBD1 (5 bases). V was clipped by 4 bases and J by 8 bases, with 5 bases between them. CDR1 and CDR2 from the germline V gene are MNHNY and SVGAGI (reference sequence). CDR3 length equals 11 residues. This chain's CDR3 is CASSWGEKLFF. Here the CDR3 DNA reads TGTGCCAGCAGTTGGGGGGAAAAACTGTTTTTT.

The chain uses TRBV7-9 and TRBJ2-7; 7 bases are shared with TRBD1. The V gene's germline CDR1 is SEHNR and CDR2 FQNEAQ (reference sequence). J gave up 4 bases and V 1 base, and 10 bases lay outside the gene matches. CDR3 size: 16 residues. The CDR3 here is CASSLDSRGKVYEQYF. The CDR3 DNA reads as TGTGCCAGCAGCTTAGATTCCAGGGGGAAAGTGTACGAGCAGTACTTC.

The chain is built from TRBV7-3 and TRBJ2-1, with 8 bases aligning to TRBD2. The trim removed 3 bases at V and 8 bases at J, leaving 9 bases unmatched. Germline V gives CDR1 SGHTA, CDR2 FQGTGA. The CDR3 runs 15 residues. CDR3 in amino acids: CASSFMSGGTYEQFF. In DNA, the CDR3 is TGTGCCAGCAGCTTTATGAGCGGGGGAACCTATGAGCAGTTCTTC. The full variable domain, its missing parts supplied by reference TRBV7-3 and TRBJ2-1, is GAGVSQTPSNKVTEKGKYVELRCDPISGHTALYWYRQSLGQGPEFLIYFQGTGAADDSGLPNDRFFAVRPEGSVSTLKIQRTERGDSAVYLCASSFMSGGTYEQFFGPGTRLTVL.

A single count supports this clone. The J gene is TRBJ1-1, the V gene TRBV18; tentatively, D is TRBD1 (6 bases). The germline V and J ends were trimmed by 6 bases and 1 base, with 12 bases remaining between them. The CDR3 is 14 residues long. Germline V gives CDR1 KGHSH, CDR2 LQKENI. CDR3 amino acids: CASSQGMGNTEAFF. CDR3 bases: TGTGCCAGCTCTCAGGGGATGGGGAACACTGAAGCTTTCTTT.